One and the same sample provided the 20 T cell receptor beta chains below, sequenced in a study of blood T cell repertoires in COVID-19. Libraries were prepared by immunoSEQ multiplex PCR; TCRdb keeps only in-frame clonotypes and omits some of them. The sample holds roughly 24,000 clones, about 89% seen once. The sample consisted of peripheral blood. These receptors were collected from an older man with COVID-19, enrolled during active disease.

The V call is TRBV19, the J call TRBJ1-2; possible D gene TRBD1, 6 bases. V was pared by 6 bases and J by 3 bases, with 14 bases between. The CDR3 runs 14 residues. CDR1 and CDR2 from the germline V gene are LNHDA and SQIVND (reference sequence). The CDR3 protein is CASSSDRLYYGYTF. The CDR3 DNA follows: TGTGCCAGTAGCAGTGACAGGCTCTACTATGGCTACACCTTC.

The CDR3 sequence: CATSDRDRGQNTQYF. The CDR3 nucleotides are TGTGCCACCAGTGATCGGGACAGGGGACAAAATACGCAGTATTTT. This rearrangement joins TRBV24-1 to TRBJ2-3, with 10 bases matching TRBD1. The CDR3 consists of 15 residues. CDR1 and CDR2 from the germline V gene are KGHDR and SFDVKD. V lost 3 bases, J lost 7 bases, and 6 bases stayed unmatched.

This chain joins TRBV25-1 and TRBJ2-1; 9 positions agree with TRBD2. V gave up 2 bases and J gave up 7 bases; unmatched junction bases: 6. CDR1 is MGHDK and CDR2 is SYGVNS in the germline V gene. The CDR3 extends over 15 amino acids. The CDR3 DNA follows: TGTGCCAGCAGTGAAGACCGGCGGGGGGGTAATGAGCAGTTCTTC. This translates into CASSEDRRGGNEQFF.

This clone appeared a single time. The chain uses TRBV12-5 and TRBJ1-5; TRBD1 aligns across 7 bases. The ends lost 6 bases at V and 9 bases at J; junction bases unmatched: 8. Germline assignment: CDR1 LGHNT and CDR2 FRNRAP. The CDR3 runs 13 residues. The CDR3 sequence is CASGQTGKGPQHF. In DNA form, the CDR3 reads TGTGCTAGTGGGCAGACAGGGAAGGGGCCCCAGCATTTT. Full variable domain (rest looked up from reference TRBV12-5 and TRBJ1-5): DARVTQTPRHKVTEMGQEVTMRCQPILGHNTVFWYRQTMMQGLELLAYFRNRAPLDDSGMPKDRFSAEMPDATLATLKIQPSEPRDSAVYFCASGQTGKGPQHFGDGTRLSIL.

V and J are TRBV14 and TRBJ1-1; D gene uncertain. From germline, CDR1 is SGHDN and CDR2 FVKESK. CDR3 length equals 13 residues. The ends were cut back, 5 bases at V and 1 base at J, with 8 bases in the middle. The CDR3 is CASSFWRNTEAFF. The CDR3 DNA is TGTGCCAGCAGCTTTTGGAGGAACACTGAAGCTTTCTTT. Full variable domain (remainder filled in from reference TRBV14 and TRBJ1-1): EAGVTQFPSHSVIEKGQTVTLRCDPISGHDNLYWYRRVMGKEIKFLLHFVKESKQDESGMPNNRFLAERTGGTYSTLKVQPAELEDSGVYFCASSFWRNTEAFFGQGTRLTVV.

This sequence joins TRBV18 and TRBJ2-5, with TRBD1 matching 8 bases. J was trimmed by 3 bases and V by 4 bases; bases with no gene match: 7. The germline V gene encodes CDR1 KGHSH and CDR2 LQKENI. The CDR3 runs to 15 residues. In DNA form, the CDR3 reads TGTGCCAGCTCACGGGGGTCGACAGGGGAAGAGACCCAGTACTTC. It codes for CASSRGSTGEETQYF.

CDR3 in amino acids: CASSYARVMFTEAFF. Written as DNA, the CDR3 is TGTGCCAGCAGTTACGCCAGGGTTATGTTTACTGAAGCTTTCTTT. The chain couples TRBV6-2 or TRBV6-3 to TRBJ1-1, with D tentatively TRBD1 (5 bases). Trimming pared 2 bases from V and 5 bases from J, leaving 15 bases between. The CDR3 is 15 amino acids. Germline assignment: CDR1 MNHEY and CDR2 SVGEGT.

CDR3 loop: CSVEIGRGLGGELFF. CDR3 bases: TGCAGCGTTGAAATCGGCAGGGGGCTAGGCGGGGAGCTGTTTTTT. The chain combines TRBV29-1 with TRBJ2-2, with 8 bases matching TRBD1. Unmatched junction bases numbered 9, after V lost 2 bases and J lost 7 bases. The germline V gene encodes CDR1 SQVTM and CDR2 ANQGSEA. CDR3 length equals 15 residues.

This clone occurred once. This chain connects TRBV6-5 to TRBJ2-5; 14 nucleotides match TRBD2. The J segment lost 4 bases and the V segment lost 7 bases, leaving 5 bases of the junction unmatched. Germline V gene sequence: CDR1 MNHEY, CDR2 SVGAGI. CDR3 size: 15 residues. CDR3 sequence (DNA): TGTGCCAGCACGGGACTAGCGGGAGAGAGAGAGACCCAGTACTTC. This encodes CASTGLAGERETQYF.

The rearrangement joins TRBV6-6 to TRBJ1-5; possible D gene TRBD1, 5 bases. Trimming took off 6 bases at V and 3 bases at J, with 12 bases between the two ends. The germline V gene encodes CDR1 MNHNY and CDR2 SVGAGI (reference sequence). CDR3 length: 14 residues. DNA for the CDR3: TGTGCCAGCAGGGAACAGGCGCCCAATCAGCCCCAGCATTTT. It encodes CASREQAPNQPQHF.

This rearrangement joins TRBV7-9 to TRBJ2-7; 12 bases match TRBD2. The CDR3 length is 16 residues. Trimming removed 5 bases from V and 0 bases from J; junction bases left unmatched: 5. Germline CDR1 SEHNR, CDR2 FQNEAQ (reference sequence). CDR3 loop: CASSRLAGDSSYEQYF. CDR3 sequence (DNA): TGTGCCAGCAGCCGACTAGCGGGGGACAGCTCCTACGAGCAGTACTTC.

This chain uses TRBV4-1 with TRBJ2-2; D is ambiguous. The CDR3 spans 13 residues. Per the germline V gene, CDR1 is MGHRA and CDR2 is YSYEKL. Trimming took off 4 bases at V and 2 bases at J, with 5 bases between the two ends. CDR3 DNA sequence: TGCGCCAGCAGCCCGACTAACACCGGGGAGCTGTTTTTT. It translates to CASSPTNTGELFF.

This chain links TRBV14 with TRBJ2-5; 8 bases fit TRBD1. This CDR3 has 16 amino acids. Germline V gives CDR1 SGHDN, CDR2 FVKESK. Trimming removed 0 bases from V and 6 bases from J; junction bases left unmatched: 9. This chain's CDR3 is CASSQEGSGGQKTQYF. In DNA, the CDR3 is TGTGCCAGCAGCCAAGAGGGATCAGGGGGCCAGAAGACCCAGTACTTC.

The V and J genes are TRBV29-1 and TRBJ1-4, with D unclear. CDR3 length equals 12 residues. Germline CDR1 SQVTM, CDR2 ANQGSEA. V lost 7 bases and J lost 3, with 9 bases in between. Written as DNA, the CDR3 is TGCAGCGCCCGGCGGCCTAATGAAAAACTGTTTTTT. As protein: CSARRPNEKLFF.

The J gene is TRBJ1-1, the V gene TRBV6-5, with 7 bases matching TRBD1. CDR1 MNHEY and CDR2 SVGAGI come from the germline V gene. V dropped 6 bases and J dropped 1; count of bases not matched to a gene: 5. The CDR3 covers 14 residues. CDR3 coding DNA: TGTGCCAGCAGACAGGGGCAGACGAACACTGAAGCTTTCTTT. Translation gives CASRQGQTNTEAFF.

CDR3 region: CASRTGAYEQYF. The CDR3 bases are TGTGCCAGCAGAACCGGGGCCTACGAGCAGTACTTC. V usage is TRBV2 and J usage is TRBJ2-7; maybe TRBD2 (5 bases). The germline V and J ends were trimmed by 6 bases and 2 bases, with 8 bases remaining between them. The CDR3 has 12 amino acids. Germline CDR1 is SNHLY and CDR2 is FYNNEI.

The chain carries TRBV6-4 and TRBJ2-3; D might be TRBD1 (6 bases). In germline, CDR1 is MRHNA, CDR2 SNTAGT. Trimming cost V 6 bases and J 5 bases, with 24 bases left between them. The CDR3 loop spans 17 amino acids. CDR3 sequence (DNA): TGTGCCAGCAGGGGATTACAGGGCCCAGATGGTGGAGATACGCAGTATTTT. Translating gives CASRGLQGPDGGDTQYF.

V gene TRBV12-5 combines with J gene TRBJ1-3; 8 bases align to TRBD1. The V and J ends lost 1 base and 16 bases, in that order; junction bases with no gene match: 6. The CDR3 is made up of 12 amino acids. Germline CDR1 reads LGHNT; CDR2 reads FRNRAP. The CDR3 reads CASGLAGGLYYF. DNA for the CDR3: TGTGCTAGTGGTTTGGCAGGGGGCCTCTATTATTTT.

The chain joins TRBV29-1 to TRBJ2-1; 8 bases match TRBD1. Germline CDR1 SQVTM, CDR2 ANQGSEA. The CDR3 is made up of 14 amino acids. J gave up 3 bases and V 6 bases, and 7 bases lay outside the gene matches. CDR3 sequence reads: CSVSGTGVYNEQFF. CDR3 DNA sequence: TGCAGCGTCTCCGGGACAGGAGTCTACAATGAGCAGTTCTTC.

V gene TRBV11-2 combines with J gene TRBJ2-3; 12 bases match TRBD2. The germline V gene has CDR1 SGHAT and CDR2 FQNNGV. This CDR3 comprises 16 residues. Trimming at V came to 1 base and at J to 3 bases, leaving 2 bases not matched to a gene. This CDR3 is CASSLGTSGKTDTQYF. The CDR3 nucleotides read TGTGCCAGCAGCTTAGGGACTAGCGGGAAAACAGATACGCAGTATTTT.